The TCR beta chain described here comes from a study of a mutant IDH1 vaccine in newly diagnosed glioma. Time point denoted: week 5, during vaccination. Doses comprised 300 ug of mutant IDH1 20-mer peptide each, plus topical imiquimod. As concerns this clone: Its antigen remains unidentified.

This CDR3 region has 14 residues. V shed 3 bases, J shed 10 bases, and the junction held 10 bases outside the gene matches. Germline-derived CDR1 and CDR2 are SGDLS and YYNGEE. Some clones are missing from TCRdb's copy, which holds only in-frame ones; the method was immunoSEQ multiplex PCR. Of 45,000 to 70,000 clones detected, approximately 80% appear once; the ten largest clones hold about 3.4%. Sequencing was performed on PBMCs, taken from a glioma patient whose treatment included an IDH1 peptide vaccine. The sequence was collected from a man aged 25 to 40 with glioma. V is TRBV9 and J is TRBJ2-1; 7 bases match TRBD1. The CDR3 spells CASSGGDTGEEQFF. The CDR3 DNA sequence: TGTGCCAGCAGCGGAGGGGACACAGGGGAGGAGCAGTTCTTC.